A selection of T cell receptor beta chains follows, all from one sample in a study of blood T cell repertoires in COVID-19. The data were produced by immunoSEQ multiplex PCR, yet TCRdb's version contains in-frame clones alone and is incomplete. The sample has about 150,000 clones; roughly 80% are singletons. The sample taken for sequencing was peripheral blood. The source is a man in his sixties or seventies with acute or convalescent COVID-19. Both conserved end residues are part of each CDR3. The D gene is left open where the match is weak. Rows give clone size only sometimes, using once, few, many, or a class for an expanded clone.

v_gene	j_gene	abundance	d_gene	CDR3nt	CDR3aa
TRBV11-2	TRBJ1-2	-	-	TGTGCCAGCAGCGCGGAGCCTTATGGCTACACCTTC	CASSAEPYGYTF
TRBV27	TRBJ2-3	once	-	TGTGCCAGCAGTGGACTAACCACAGATACGCAGTATTTT	CASSGLTTDTQYF
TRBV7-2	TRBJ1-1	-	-	TGTGCCAGCAGCCTCAGCAGGGTTAACACTGAAGCTTTCTTT	CASSLSRVNTEAFF
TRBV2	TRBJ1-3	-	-	TGTGCCAGCAGTGGGACGGGGAACTCTGGAAACACCATATATTTT	CASSGTGNSGNTIYF
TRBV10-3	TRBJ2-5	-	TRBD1	TGTGCCATCAGTGAGGCCGGGACAGGGGGCCAAGAGACCCAGTACTTC	CAISEAGTGGQETQYF
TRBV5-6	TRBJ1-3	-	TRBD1	TGTGCCAGCAGCTTGCGTACCGACAGGGGGACTGGAAACACCATATATTTT	CASSLRTDRGTGNTIYF
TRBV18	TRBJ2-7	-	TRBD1	TGTGCCAGCTCACCCGGGGGACAGGCCTACGAGCAGTACTTC	CASSPGGQAYEQYF
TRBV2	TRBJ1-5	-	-	TGTGCCAGCAGTACCCGAGGCGGGCGAAGCAATCAGCCCCAGCATTTT	CASSTRGGRSNQPQHF
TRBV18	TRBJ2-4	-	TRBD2	TGTGCCAGCTCACCGGGGGGGGATATTCAGTACTTC	CASSPGGDIQYF
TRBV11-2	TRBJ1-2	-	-	TGTGCCAGCAGCGCAGGACACGGCGGCAACTATGGCTACACCTTC	CASSAGHGGNYGYTF
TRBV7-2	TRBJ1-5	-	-	TGTGCCAGCAGCTTAGGAGGGTCAGGGGGCAATCAGCCCCAGCATTTT	CASSLGGSGGNQPQHF
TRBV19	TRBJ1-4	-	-	TGTGCCAGTAGAGTTACAGGGTCCAATGAAAAACTGTTTTTT	CASRVTGSNEKLFF
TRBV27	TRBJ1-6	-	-	TGTGCCAGCAGTACCGGGAACGAAATTTCGCCCCTCCACTTT	CASSTGNEISPLHF
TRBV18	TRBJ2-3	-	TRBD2	TGTGCCAGCTCACCTGGGACTAGCGGGAGCCCAGATACGCAGTATTTT	CASSPGTSGSPDTQYF
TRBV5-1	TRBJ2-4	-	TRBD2	TGCGCCAGCAGCCCGGACCCGGGGGGGGGCATTCAGTACTTC	CASSPDPGGGIQYF
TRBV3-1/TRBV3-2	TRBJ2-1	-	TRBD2	TGTGCCAGCAGCCAAGTTGCGGGGGGGCGAAATGAGCAGTTCTTC	CASSQVAGGRNEQFF
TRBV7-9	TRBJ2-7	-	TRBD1	TGTGCCAGCAGCGCCTCCGGGACAGGGGGCTTCAGGTACGAGCAGTACTTC	CASSASGTGGFRYEQYF
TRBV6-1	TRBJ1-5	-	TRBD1	TGTGCCAGCAGTGAAGTACGTGGGACAGGGAGGGGGAACAATCAGCCCCAGCATTTT	CASSEVRGTGRGNNQPQHF
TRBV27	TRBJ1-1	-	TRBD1	TGTGCCAGCAGTCCCCGAGCGACAGGGGGAACTGAAGCTTTCTTT	CASSPRATGGTEAFF
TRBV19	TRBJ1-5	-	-	TGTGCCAGTAGTACCCAGAAAAGCAATCAGCCCCAGCATTTT	CASSTQKSNQPQHF
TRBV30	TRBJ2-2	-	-	TGTGCCTGGGGGACAAGACTCACCGGGGAGCTGTTTTTT	CAWGTRLTGELFF
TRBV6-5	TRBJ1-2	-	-	TGTGCCAGCAGTTACTCGACTTCCAGCTGGCCCAATGGCTACACCTTC	CASSYSTSSWPNGYTF
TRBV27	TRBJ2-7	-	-	TGTGCCAGCAGTTTTACCCGAGACAGCAGCTCCTACGAGCAGTACTTC	CASSFTRDSSSYEQYF
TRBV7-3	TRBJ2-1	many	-	TGTGCCAGCAGCTTAGGAGGTGACTCGAGGAATGAGCAGTTCTTC	CASSLGGDSRNEQFF
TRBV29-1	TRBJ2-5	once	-	TGCAGCGTACACAGGGTGGCGGACCAAGAGACCCAGTACTTC	CSVHRVADQETQYF
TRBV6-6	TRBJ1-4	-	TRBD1	TGTGCCAGCAGTTACCGGGACAGTATTCCAGAAAAACTGTTTTTT	CASSYRDSIPEKLFF
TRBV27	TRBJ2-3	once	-	TGTGCCAGCAGGGCCGCAGCTAGCGGCACAGATACGCAGTATTTT	CASRAAASGTDTQYF
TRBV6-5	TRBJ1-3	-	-	TGTGCCAGCAGGTGGGCGCTGGGAAACACCATATATTTT	CASRWALGNTIYF
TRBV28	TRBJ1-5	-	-	TGTGCCAGCAGGTCCGGGGGGGCGGATCAGCCCCAGCATTTT	CASRSGGADQPQHF
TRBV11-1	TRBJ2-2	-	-	TGTGCCAGCAGCCCAGGGTCCACCGGGGAGCTGTTTTTT	CASSPGSTGELFF
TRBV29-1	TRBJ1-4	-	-	TGCAGCGCCGGTTCGACAGATGAAAAACTGTTTTTT	CSAGSTDEKLFF
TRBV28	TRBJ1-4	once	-	TGTGCCAGCAGTTCCCCCGACAGGCATGAAAAACTGTTTTTT	CASSSPDRHEKLFF
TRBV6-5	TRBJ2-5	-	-	TGTGCCAGCAGTTACTGGCAGGGGCCCCAAGAGACCCAGTACTTC	CASSYWQGPQETQYF
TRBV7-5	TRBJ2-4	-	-	TGTGCCAGAAGCAGTCCATGGGGAGGCCAAAACATTCAGTACTTC	CARSSPWGGQNIQYF
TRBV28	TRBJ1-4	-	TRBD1	TGTGCCAGCAGTACGGGCCGGGACAGGGATCGTGAAAAACTGTTTTTT	CASSTGRDRDREKLFF
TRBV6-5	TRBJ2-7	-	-	TGTGCCAGCAGCCAGAGCGGAGGGCCCTACGAGCAGTACTTC	CASSQSGGPYEQYF
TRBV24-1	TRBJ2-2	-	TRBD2	TGTGCCACGGGTAGACTAGCGGGGGACGCCGGGGAGCTGTTTTTT	CATGRLAGDAGELFF
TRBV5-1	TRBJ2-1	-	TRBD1	TGCGCCAGCAGCCTAGGGACAGGGGAATACAATGAGCAGTTCTTC	CASSLGTGEYNEQFF
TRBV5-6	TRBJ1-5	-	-	TGTGCCAGCAGCTCGAAGGTGGTTGGGCAGGGCGGCTCGTCGCCCCAGCATTTT	CASSSKVVGQGGSSPQHF
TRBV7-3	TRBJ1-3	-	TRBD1	TGTGCCAGCAGCTTAACACCTCCGACAGGGGGCTCTGGAAACACCATATATTTT	CASSLTPPTGGSGNTIYF
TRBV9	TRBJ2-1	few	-	TGTGCCAGCAGCCCTAACCCCCGAGGCGCTGAGCAGTTCTTC	CASSPNPRGAEQFF
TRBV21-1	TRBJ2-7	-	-	TGTGCCAGCAGCAAATGGATAGGGGCTAGCGGTTCCTACGAGCAGTACTTC	CASSKWIGASGSYEQYF
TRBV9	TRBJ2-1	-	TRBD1	TGTGCCAGCAGCGGGACAGGGGGCGCAATAGCCAATGAGCAGTTCTTC	CASSGTGGAIANEQFF
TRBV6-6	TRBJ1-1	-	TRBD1	TGTGCCAGCAGTCCTCGAGGGGGACAGGGGGCGAGACACACTGAAGCTTTCTTT	CASSPRGGQGARHTEAFF
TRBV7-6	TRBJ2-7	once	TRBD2	TGTGCCAGCAGCTTGCTAGCGGGAGGATACGAGCAGTACTTC	CASSLLAGGYEQYF
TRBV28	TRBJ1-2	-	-	TGTGCCAGCAGTAACCCCCCGGGGAACTATGGCTACACCTTC	CASSNPPGNYGYTF
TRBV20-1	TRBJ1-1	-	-	TGCAGTGCTCCAGGGAACACTGAAGCTTTCTTT	CSAPGNTEAFF
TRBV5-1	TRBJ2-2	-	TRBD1	TGCGCCAGCAGCTGGGGGACAGAGAACACCGGGGAGCTGTTTTTT	CASSWGTENTGELFF
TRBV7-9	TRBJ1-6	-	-	TGTGCCAGCAGCTTAGCCCGGGCAGGGGCCAATAATTCACCCCTCCACTTT	CASSLARAGANNSPLHF
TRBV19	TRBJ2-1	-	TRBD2	TGTGCCAGTAGTACCAGCGGGAGGGAGAGCTCCTACAATGAGCAGTTCTTC	CASSTSGRESSYNEQFF
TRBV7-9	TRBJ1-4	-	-	TGTGCCAGCAGTCCTACCGGCGGAGAACTGTTTTTT	CASSPTGGELFF
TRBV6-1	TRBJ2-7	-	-	TGTGCCAGCAGTGAATCTGCGCAGGGAAAAACCTACGAGCAGTACTTC	CASSESAQGKTYEQYF
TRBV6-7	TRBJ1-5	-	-	TGTGCCAGCAGTTACGCAGAGGAGGATAGCAATCAGCCCCAGCATTTT	CASSYAEEDSNQPQHF
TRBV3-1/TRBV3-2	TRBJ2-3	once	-	TGTGCCAGCAGCCGGATACAGGGGGCGGGGGGAGATACGCAGTATTTT	CASSRIQGAGGDTQYF
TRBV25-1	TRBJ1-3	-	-	TGTGCCAGCAGTGATACAGGGTTTTCTGGAAACACCATATATTTT	CASSDTGFSGNTIYF
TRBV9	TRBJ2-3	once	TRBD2	TGTGCCAGCAGCGTAGACCCCTGGTCCGCGGGGGGGAGCACAGATACGCAGTATTTT	CASSVDPWSAGGSTDTQYF
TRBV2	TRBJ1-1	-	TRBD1	TGTGCCATCAGGGACAGGTCGAACACTGAAGCTTTCTTT	CAIRDRSNTEAFF
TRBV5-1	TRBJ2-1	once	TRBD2	TGCGCCAGCAGCACCACTGGCGGAGCGGGAGGGGACAATGAGCAGTTCTTC	CASSTTGGAGGDNEQFF
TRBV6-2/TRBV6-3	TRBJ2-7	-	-	TGTGCCAGCCGCCCTGACTTGAGGATCTACGAGCAGTACTTC	CASRPDLRIYEQYF
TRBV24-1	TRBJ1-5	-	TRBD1	TGTGCCACCAGTGCCGGGGACAGCCCCAATCAGCCCCAGCATTTT	CATSAGDSPNQPQHF